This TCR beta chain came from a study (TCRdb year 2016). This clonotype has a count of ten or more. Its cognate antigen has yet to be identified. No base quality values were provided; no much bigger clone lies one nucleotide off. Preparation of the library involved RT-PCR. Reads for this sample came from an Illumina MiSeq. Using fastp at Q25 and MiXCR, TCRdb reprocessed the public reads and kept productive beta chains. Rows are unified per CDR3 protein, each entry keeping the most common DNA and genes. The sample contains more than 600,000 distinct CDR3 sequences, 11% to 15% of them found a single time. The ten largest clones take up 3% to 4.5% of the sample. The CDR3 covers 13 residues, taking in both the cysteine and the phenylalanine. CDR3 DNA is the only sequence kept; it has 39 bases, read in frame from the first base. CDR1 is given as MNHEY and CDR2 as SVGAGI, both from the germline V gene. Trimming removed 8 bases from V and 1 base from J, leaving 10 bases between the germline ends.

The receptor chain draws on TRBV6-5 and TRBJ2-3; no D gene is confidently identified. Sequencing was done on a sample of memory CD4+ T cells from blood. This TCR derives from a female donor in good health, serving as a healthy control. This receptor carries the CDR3 CASSPPGTDTQYF. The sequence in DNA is TGTGCCAGCTCACCACCGGGCACAGATACGCAGTATTTT.